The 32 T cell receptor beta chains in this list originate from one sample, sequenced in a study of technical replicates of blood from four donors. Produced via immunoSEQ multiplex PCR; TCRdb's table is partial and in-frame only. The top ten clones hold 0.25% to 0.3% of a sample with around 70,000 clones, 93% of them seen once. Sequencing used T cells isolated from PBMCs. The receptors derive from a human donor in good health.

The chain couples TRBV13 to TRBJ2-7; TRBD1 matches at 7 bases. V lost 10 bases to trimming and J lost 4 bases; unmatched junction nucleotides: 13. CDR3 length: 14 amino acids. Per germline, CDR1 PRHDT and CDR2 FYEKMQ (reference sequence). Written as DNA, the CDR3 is TGTGCCACCTCGGCCGGGACAGCTAGTTACGAGCAGTACTTC. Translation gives CATSAGTASYEQYF. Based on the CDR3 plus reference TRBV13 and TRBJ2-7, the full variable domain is AAGVIQSPRHLIKEKRETATLKCYPIPRHDTVYWYQQGPGQDPQFLISFYEKMQSDKGSIPDRFSAQQFSDYHSELNMSSLELGDSALYFCATSAGTASYEQYFGPGTRLTVT.

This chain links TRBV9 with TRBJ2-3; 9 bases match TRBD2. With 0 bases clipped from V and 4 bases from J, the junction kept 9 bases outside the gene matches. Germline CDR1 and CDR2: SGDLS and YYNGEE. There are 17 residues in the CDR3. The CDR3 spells CASSVALLAGGADTQYF. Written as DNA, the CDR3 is TGTGCCAGCAGCGTAGCTCTACTCGCGGGGGGGGCAGATACGCAGTATTTT.

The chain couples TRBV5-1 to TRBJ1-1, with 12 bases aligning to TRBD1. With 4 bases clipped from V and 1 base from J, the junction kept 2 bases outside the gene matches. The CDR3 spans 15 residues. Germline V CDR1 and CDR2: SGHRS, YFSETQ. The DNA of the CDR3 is TGCGCCAGCAGCGGGACAGGGGGCACGAACACTGAAGCTTTCTTT. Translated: CASSGTGGTNTEAFF.

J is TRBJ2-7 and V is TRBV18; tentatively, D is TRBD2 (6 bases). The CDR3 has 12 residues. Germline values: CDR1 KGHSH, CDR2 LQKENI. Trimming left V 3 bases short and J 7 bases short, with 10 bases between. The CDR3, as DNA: TGTGCCAGCTCACCGCTAGGGAGGGAGCAGTACTTC. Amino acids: CASSPLGREQYF.

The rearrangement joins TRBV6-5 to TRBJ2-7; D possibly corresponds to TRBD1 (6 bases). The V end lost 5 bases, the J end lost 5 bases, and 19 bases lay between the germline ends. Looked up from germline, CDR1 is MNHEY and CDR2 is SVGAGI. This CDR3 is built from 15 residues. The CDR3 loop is CASSPPGRGLDEQYF. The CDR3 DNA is TGTGCCAGCAGTCCACCGGGCAGGGGATTGGACGAGCAGTACTTC.

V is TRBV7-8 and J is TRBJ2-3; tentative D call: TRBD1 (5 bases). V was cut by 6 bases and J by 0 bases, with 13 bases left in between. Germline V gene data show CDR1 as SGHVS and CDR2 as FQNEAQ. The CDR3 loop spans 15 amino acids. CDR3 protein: CASRKQVTSTDTQYF. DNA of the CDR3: TGTGCCAGCAGGAAACAGGTGACTAGCACAGATACGCAGTATTTT.

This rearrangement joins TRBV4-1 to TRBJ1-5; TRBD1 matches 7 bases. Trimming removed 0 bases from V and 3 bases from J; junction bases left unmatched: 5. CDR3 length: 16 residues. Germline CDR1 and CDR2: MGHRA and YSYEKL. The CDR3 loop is CASSQDGTEINQPQHF. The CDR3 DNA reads TGCGCCAGCAGCCAAGATGGGACAGAGATCAATCAGCCCCAGCATTTT.

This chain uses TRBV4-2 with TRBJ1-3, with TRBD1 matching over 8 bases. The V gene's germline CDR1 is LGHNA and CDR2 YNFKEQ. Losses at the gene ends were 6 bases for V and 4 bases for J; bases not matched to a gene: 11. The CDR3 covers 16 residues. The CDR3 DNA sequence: TGTGCCAGCAGTGAAGGGGACAGGCATCTAGGAAACACCATATATTTT. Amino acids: CASSEGDRHLGNTIYF.

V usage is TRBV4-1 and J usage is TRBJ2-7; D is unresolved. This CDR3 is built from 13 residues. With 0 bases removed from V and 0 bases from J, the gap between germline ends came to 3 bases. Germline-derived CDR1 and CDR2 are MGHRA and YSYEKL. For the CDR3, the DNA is TGCGCCAGCAGCCAAGAGAGCTCCTACGAGCAGTACTTC. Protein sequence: CASSQESSYEQYF.

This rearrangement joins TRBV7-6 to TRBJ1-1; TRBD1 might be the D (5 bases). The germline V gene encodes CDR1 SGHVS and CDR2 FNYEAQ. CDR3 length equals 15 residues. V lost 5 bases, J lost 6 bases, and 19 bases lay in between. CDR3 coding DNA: TGTGCCAGCAGCGAGACCGGCGGATGGGACTCTGAAGCTTTCTTT. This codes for CASSETGGWDSEAFF.

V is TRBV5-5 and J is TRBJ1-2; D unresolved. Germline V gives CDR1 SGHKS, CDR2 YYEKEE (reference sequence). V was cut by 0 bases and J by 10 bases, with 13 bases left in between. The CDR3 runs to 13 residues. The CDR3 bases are TGTGCCAGCAGCTTGGTTTTTCGAGATGACTACACCTTC. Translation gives CASSLVFRDDYTF.

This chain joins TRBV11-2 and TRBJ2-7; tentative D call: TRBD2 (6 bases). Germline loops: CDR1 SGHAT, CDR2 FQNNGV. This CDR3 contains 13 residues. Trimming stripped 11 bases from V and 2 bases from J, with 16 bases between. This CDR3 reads CAAGPSATYEQYF. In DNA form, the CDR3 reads TGTGCCGCTGGCCCTAGCGCGACCTACGAGCAGTACTTC.

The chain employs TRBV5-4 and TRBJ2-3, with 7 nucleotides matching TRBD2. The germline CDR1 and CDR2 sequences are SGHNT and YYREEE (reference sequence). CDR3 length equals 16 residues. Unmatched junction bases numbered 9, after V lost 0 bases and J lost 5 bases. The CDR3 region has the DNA TGTGCCAGCAGCTTGGTCCCTAGCGGAGGGCAAGATACGCAGTATTTT. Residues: CASSLVPSGGQDTQYF.

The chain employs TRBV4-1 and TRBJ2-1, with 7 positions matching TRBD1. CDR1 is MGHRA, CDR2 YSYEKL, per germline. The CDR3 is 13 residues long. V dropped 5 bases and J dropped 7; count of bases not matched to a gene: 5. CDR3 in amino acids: CASSGQQGNEQFF. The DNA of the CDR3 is TGCGCCAGCAGCGGCCAACAGGGGAATGAGCAGTTCTTC.

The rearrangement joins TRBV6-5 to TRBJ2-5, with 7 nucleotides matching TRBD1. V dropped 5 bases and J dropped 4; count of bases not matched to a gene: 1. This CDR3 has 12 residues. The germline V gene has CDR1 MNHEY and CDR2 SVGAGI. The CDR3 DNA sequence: TGTGCCAGCAGTCGGACAGGAGAGACCCAGTACTTC. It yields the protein CASSRTGETQYF.

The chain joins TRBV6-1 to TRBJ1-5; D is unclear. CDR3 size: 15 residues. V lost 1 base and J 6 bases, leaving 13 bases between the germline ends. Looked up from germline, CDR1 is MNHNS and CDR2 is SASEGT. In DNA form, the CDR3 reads TGTGCCAGCAGTGAAGATTTGACGGGGTCTCAGCCCCAGCATTTT. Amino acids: CASSEDLTGSQPQHF.

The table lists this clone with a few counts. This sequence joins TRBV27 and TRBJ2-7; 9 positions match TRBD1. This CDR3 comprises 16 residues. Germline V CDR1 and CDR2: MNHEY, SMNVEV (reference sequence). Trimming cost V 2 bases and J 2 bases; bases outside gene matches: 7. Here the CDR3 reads CASSLGSGTGPYEQYF. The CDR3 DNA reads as TGTGCCAGCAGTTTAGGGTCCGGGACAGGGCCCTACGAGCAGTACTTC.

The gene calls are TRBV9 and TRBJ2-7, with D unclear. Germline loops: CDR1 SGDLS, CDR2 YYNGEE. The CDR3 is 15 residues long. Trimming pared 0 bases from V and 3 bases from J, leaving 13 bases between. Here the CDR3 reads CASSVGSQLSYEQYF. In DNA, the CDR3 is TGTGCCAGCAGCGTAGGGAGCCAGCTCAGCTACGAGCAGTACTTC.

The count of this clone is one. This chain's CDR3 is CASSYRTGGTDTQYF. CDR3 DNA sequence: TGTGCCAGCAGTTACAGGACAGGGGGCACAGATACGCAGTATTTT. The chain links TRBV6-5 to TRBJ2-3, with TRBD1 identical over 9 bases. Germline assignment: CDR1 MNHEY and CDR2 SVGAGI. This CDR3 region has 15 residues. The trim removed 2 bases at V and 1 base at J, leaving 1 base unmatched.

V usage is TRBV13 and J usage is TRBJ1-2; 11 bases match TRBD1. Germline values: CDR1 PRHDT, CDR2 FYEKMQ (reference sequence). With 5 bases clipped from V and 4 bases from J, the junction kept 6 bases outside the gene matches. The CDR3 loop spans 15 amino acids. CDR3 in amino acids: CASSTRTGGLYGYTF. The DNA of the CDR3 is TGTGCCAGCAGCACCCGGACAGGGGGCCTCTATGGCTACACCTTC.

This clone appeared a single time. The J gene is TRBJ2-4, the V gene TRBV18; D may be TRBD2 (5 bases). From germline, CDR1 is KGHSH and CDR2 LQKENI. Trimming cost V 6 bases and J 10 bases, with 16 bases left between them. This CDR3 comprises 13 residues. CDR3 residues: CASSRGFDEIQYF. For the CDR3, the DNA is TGTGCCAGCTCTCGCGGGTTCGACGAGATTCAGTACTTC.

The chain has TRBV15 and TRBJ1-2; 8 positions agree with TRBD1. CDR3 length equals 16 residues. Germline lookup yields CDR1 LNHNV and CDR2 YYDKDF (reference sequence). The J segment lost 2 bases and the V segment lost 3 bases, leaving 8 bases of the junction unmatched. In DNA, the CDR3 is TGTGCCACCAGCAGGCCTCGGGCAGGGGGCAACTATGGCTACACCTTC. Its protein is CATSRPRAGGNYGYTF.

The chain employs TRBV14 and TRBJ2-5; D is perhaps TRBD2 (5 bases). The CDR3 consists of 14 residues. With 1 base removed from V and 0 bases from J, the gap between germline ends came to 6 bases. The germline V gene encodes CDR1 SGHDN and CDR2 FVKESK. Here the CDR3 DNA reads TGTGCCAGCAGCCAAGTGGACTACCAAGAGACCCAGTACTTC. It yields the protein CASSQVDYQETQYF.

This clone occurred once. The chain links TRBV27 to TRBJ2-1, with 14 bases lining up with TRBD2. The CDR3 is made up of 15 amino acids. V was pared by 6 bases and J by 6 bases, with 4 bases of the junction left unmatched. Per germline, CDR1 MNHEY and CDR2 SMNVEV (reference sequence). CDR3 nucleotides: TGTGCCAGCAGGCTGGGACTAGCGGGAGTCAATGAGCAGTTCTTC. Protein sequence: CASRLGLAGVNEQFF.

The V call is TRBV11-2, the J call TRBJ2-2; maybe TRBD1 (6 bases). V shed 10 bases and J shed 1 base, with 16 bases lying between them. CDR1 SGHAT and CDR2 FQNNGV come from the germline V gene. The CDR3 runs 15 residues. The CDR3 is CATQLGTLNTGELFF. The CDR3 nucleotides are TGTGCCACCCAGCTTGGGACACTGAACACCGGGGAGCTGTTTTTT.

The CDR3 coding sequence is TGTGCCAGCACCCGACTAGCGGGGGCCGATACGCAGTATTTT. Translated: CASTRLAGADTQYF. J is TRBJ2-3 and V is TRBV7-9; 12 positions match TRBD2. CDR1 SEHNR and CDR2 FQNEAQ come from the germline V gene (reference sequence). With V trimmed by 7 bases and J by 6 bases, 5 bases remained unmatched. This CDR3 region has 14 residues.

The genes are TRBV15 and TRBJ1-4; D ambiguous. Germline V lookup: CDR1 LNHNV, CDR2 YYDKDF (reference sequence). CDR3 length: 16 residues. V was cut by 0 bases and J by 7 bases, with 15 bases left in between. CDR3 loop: CATSREGGYLSEKLFF. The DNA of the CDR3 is TGTGCCACCAGCAGAGAAGGAGGGTATTTGTCTGAAAAACTGTTTTTT.

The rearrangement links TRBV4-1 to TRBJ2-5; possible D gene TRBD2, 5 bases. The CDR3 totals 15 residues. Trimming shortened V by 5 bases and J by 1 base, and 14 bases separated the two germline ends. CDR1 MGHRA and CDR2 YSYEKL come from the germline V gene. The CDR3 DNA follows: TGCGCCAGCAGCGCTCACCTAGCACCCCAAGAGACCCAGTACTTC. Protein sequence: CASSAHLAPQETQYF.

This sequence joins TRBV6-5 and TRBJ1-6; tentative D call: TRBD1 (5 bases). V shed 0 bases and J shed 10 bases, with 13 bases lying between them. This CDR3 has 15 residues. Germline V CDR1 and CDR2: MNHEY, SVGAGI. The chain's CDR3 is CASSYSASRGSPLHF. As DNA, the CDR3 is TGTGCCAGCAGTTACTCCGCGTCACGGGGGTCACCCCTCCACTTT.

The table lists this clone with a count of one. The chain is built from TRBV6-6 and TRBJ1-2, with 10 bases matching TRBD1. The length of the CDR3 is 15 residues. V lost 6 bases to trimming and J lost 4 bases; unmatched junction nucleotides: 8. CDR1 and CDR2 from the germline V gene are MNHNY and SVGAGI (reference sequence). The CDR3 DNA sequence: TGTGCCAGCAGGGCCCGGGGACAGGGGATCTATGGCTACACCTTC. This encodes CASRARGQGIYGYTF.

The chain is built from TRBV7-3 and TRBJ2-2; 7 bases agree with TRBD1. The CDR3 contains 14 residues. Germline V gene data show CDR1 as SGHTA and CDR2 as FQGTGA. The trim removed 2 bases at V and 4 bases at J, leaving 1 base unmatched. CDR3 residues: CASSLQGVTGELFF. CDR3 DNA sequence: TGTGCCAGCAGCTTACAGGGGGTCACCGGGGAGCTGTTTTTT.

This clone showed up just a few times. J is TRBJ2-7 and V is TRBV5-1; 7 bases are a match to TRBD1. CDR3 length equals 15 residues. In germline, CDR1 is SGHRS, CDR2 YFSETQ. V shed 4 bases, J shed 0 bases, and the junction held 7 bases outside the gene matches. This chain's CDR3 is CASSRYRGSSYEQYF. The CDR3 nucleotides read TGCGCCAGCAGCCGATACAGGGGTAGCTCCTACGAGCAGTACTTC.